The T cell receptor beta chain under discussion was sequenced for a study of control samples from healthy donors and cancer patients. The assay was immunoSEQ multiplex PCR, and TCRdb's table has in-frame clones only and misses some. The sample lists about 120,000 clones; 88% were seen once. Germline assignment: CDR1 SGHRS and CDR2 YFSETQ. V was trimmed by 4 bases and J by 10 bases, leaving 18 bases between them. There are 15 residues in the CDR3. J is TRBJ1-6 and V is TRBV5-1; the D gene is possibly TRBD1 (5 bases). This TCR came from a woman in her 70s in good health. Sample: blood. CDR3 loop: CASSLGTTNRSPLHF. CDR3 in DNA: TGCGCCAGCAGCCTGGGGACCACTAATCGGTCACCCCTCCACTTT.